This T cell receptor (beta chain) is from a study of post-analysis software for immune sequencing data (dated by TCRdb to about 2015). The study in broad terms: The recorded disease courses included relapsing-remitting, secondary progressive and progressive-relapsing multiple sclerosis, and some patients had no subtype annotation. A subset of samples was prepared in parallel using single-end sample barcoding, then pooled and co-amplified after Illumina adapter ligation. The patient repertoires were set against 11 previously published healthy control repertoires from donors whose ages ranged from 6 to 25 years. Overall study results and their limits: The multiple sclerosis patient group was slightly younger than the control group. About 5 TRBV segments, including TRBV5-6, TRBV5-1 and TRBV20-1, were significantly more frequent in patients than controls. Multiple sclerosis patients had significantly lower normalized Chao1 diversity than controls, a result that suggests substantial peripheral T-cell clonal expansion. When samples were clustered directly using the F measure, samples prepared in the same batch co-clustered strongly, which prompted a batch-effect correction.

Library generation was performed with PCR. Reads for this sample came from an Illumina HiSeq 2500. To reduce PCR and sequencing biases, unique molecular identifiers were incorporated into the TCR beta cDNA libraries. Per 1 to 10 million input T cells, approximately 500,000 cDNA molecules were obtained, such that each molecule approximated one T cell. The patient libraries were prepared and sequenced using the same protocol as the earlier healthy control dataset. Within a given batch, samples were prepared together, multiplexed and sequenced on the same HiSeq lane. The authors' pipeline ran thus. Raw barcoded reads were processed with MIGEC, discarding single-read molecular identifier groups before consensus assembly and CDR3 extraction. VDJtools was used for post-analysis of the clonotype tables, with diversity normalized by down-sampling every dataset to the smallest sample size. In repertoire overlap clustering, CDR3 amino acid sequences, but not nucleotide sequences, were matched to correct batch-related cross-sample contamination. TCRdb reanalyzed the raw reads on its own, using fastp at Q25 for trimming and MiXCR for clone calling, and kept in-frame beta chains. One record per CDR3 amino acid sequence lists the most common genes and DNA. The V and J calls here are based on TCRdb, not the publication. The sample table contains roughly 400,000 distinct CDR3 sequences; only one count was recorded for roughly 40% of them. The ten largest clones represent 7.5% to 8.5% of the sample.

With respect to this clonotype: This clone's antigen is unknown. No base quality information exists; no much larger clone differs at one position.

CDR1 and CDR2, looked up from the germline V gene (reference sequence), are DFQATT and SNEGSKA. The CDR3, from cysteine to phenylalanine, totals 12 residues. CDR3 DNA is the only sequence kept; it has 36 bases, read in frame from the first base. V is cut by 2 bases and J by 8 bases, and the space between the germline ends is 12 bases. TCR beta repertoires were profiled from peripheral blood of roughly 13 young patients with multiple sclerosis to demonstrate the VDJtools post-analysis software. The multiple sclerosis patients were children and adolescents between roughly 6 and 15 years of age. The rearrangement combines TRBV20-1 with TRBJ1-1; no D segment can be confidently identified. This clonotype originated in a girl aged 2 to 10 with multiple sclerosis. The material sequenced was blood. The CDR3 has the sequence CSARSPLLEAFF. The nucleotide sequence reads TGCAGTGCTAGATCTCCTCTGCTGGAAGCTTTCTTT.